Listed below are T cell receptor beta chains from one sample, sequenced in a study of blood T cell repertoires in COVID-19. Assay used: immunoSEQ multiplex PCR; TCRdb lists only in-frame clones, some missing. Counted here are 250,000 to 300,000 clones, around 90% occurring once; the ten biggest clones make up roughly 2%. Sequenced input: peripheral blood. Every receptor here comes from a woman aged 45 to 65 who had recovered from COVID-19. Both conserved end residues are part of each CDR3. Each record gives: J gene, D gene, V gene, CDR3 protein. A D gene is named only where the DNA matches it firmly.

j_call: TRBJ1-2; d_call: TRBD1; v_call: TRBV5-1; cdr3_aa: CASSLGTGDGYTF
j_call: TRBJ1-2; d_call: .; v_call: TRBV19; cdr3_aa: CASSRTSVAFYGYTF
j_call: TRBJ2-5; d_call: TRBD2; v_call: TRBV3-1/TRBV3-2; cdr3_aa: CASSQAGTSGGVETQYF
j_call: TRBJ2-1; d_call: .; v_call: TRBV29-1; cdr3_aa: CSARRWEAYNEQFF
j_call: TRBJ2-4; d_call: TRBD1; v_call: TRBV30; cdr3_aa: CAWRRTGQAKNIQYF
j_call: TRBJ1-2; d_call: .; v_call: TRBV21-1; cdr3_aa: CASSKAYTGQGRYYGYTF
j_call: TRBJ1-1; d_call: .; v_call: TRBV19; cdr3_aa: CASSIVWTANTEAFF
j_call: TRBJ1-2; d_call: .; v_call: TRBV5-5; cdr3_aa: CASSLRGPWGGYTF
j_call: TRBJ2-2; d_call: .; v_call: TRBV30; cdr3_aa: CAWGLRRGGELFF
j_call: TRBJ2-3; d_call: TRBD2; v_call: TRBV14; cdr3_aa: CASSPLQRELRDTQYF
j_call: TRBJ1-1; d_call: .; v_call: TRBV10-3; cdr3_aa: CAISVGGGIGTEAFF
j_call: TRBJ2-2; d_call: TRBD1; v_call: TRBV9; cdr3_aa: CASSVVQGAPGELFF
j_call: TRBJ1-4; d_call: .; v_call: TRBV9; cdr3_aa: CASSPHSGEKLFF
j_call: TRBJ2-7; d_call: TRBD2; v_call: TRBV6-2/TRBV6-3; cdr3_aa: CASSYSSSGREQYF
j_call: TRBJ1-1; d_call: .; v_call: TRBV5-6; cdr3_aa: CASSLFREGRAFF